The rows below give T cell receptor beta chains drawn from one sample of a study of blood T cell repertoires in COVID-19. The data were produced by immunoSEQ multiplex PCR, yet TCRdb's version contains in-frame clones alone and is incomplete. The sample has about 240,000 clones, 70% to 85% seen once. What was sequenced was peripheral blood. The receptors were gathered from a woman older than 75 with acute or convalescent COVID-19. CDR3s include the opening cysteine and the closing phenylalanine or tryptophan. The D gene is left open where the match is weak. For some rows the clone size is stated as once, few or many, or as a class when expanded; others skip it.

>TRBD1|once|TRBJ1-5|TRBV2
CASRLDRGRNQPQHF
TGTGCCAGCAGGCTGGACAGGGGGCGAAATCAGCCCCAGCATTTT
>TRBD1|-|TRBJ2-7|TRBV6-6
CASSYLRQGTHEQYF
TGTGCCAGCAGTTACCTCCGACAGGGAACCCACGAGCAGTACTTC
>-|-|TRBJ2-3|TRBV5-6
CASSRPTGASDTQYF
TGTGCCAGCAGCCGTCCGACTGGGGCATCAGATACGCAGTATTTT
>TRBD2|-|TRBJ2-1|TRBV27
CASCGTSGGRRSYNEQFF
TGTGCCAGCTGTGGGACTAGCGGGGGCCGACGCTCCTACAATGAGCAGTTCTTC
>-|-|TRBJ1-5|TRBV6-1
CASSEPGLKGPQHF
TGTGCCAGCAGTGAGCCGGGACTAAAAGGGCCCCAGCATTTT
>-|-|TRBJ1-2|TRBV15
CATSRNAENYGYTF
TGTGCCACCAGCAGGAATGCGGAAAACTATGGCTACACCTTC
>-|-|TRBJ1-6|TRBV3-1/TRBV3-2
CASSQGQPTPLHF
TGTGCCAGCAGCCAAGGACAGCCCACACCCCTCCACTTT
>-|-|TRBJ2-1|TRBV2
CASSEVTASYNEQFF
TGTGCCAGCAGTGAAGTGACAGCATCCTACAATGAGCAGTTCTTC
>-|-|TRBJ1-2|TRBV19
CASSSKTDNGYTF
TGTGCCAGTAGTTCCAAGACAGACAATGGCTACACCTTC
>-|few|TRBJ2-1|TRBV24-1
CATSDVDSYNEQFF
TGTGCCACCAGTGATGTTGACAGCTACAATGAGCAGTTCTTC
>-|-|TRBJ2-1|TRBV4-1
CASSQMGSVSYNEQFF
TGCGCCAGCAGCCAAATGGGGAGCGTTTCCTACAATGAGCAGTTCTTC
>TRBD1|-|TRBJ2-3|TRBV3-1/TRBV3-2
CASSQPTGKTDTQYF
TGTGCCAGCAGCCAACCGACAGGGAAGACAGATACGCAGTATTTT
>TRBD1|-|TRBJ2-1|TRBV6-5
CASSYGGRGRLNEQFF
TGTGCCAGCAGTTACGGGGGTAGGGGGCGCCTAAATGAGCAGTTCTTC
>TRBD1|-|TRBJ2-6|TRBV7-3
CASSWGQGRSGANVLTF
TGTGCCAGCAGCTGGGGACAGGGGAGGTCTGGGGCCAACGTCCTGACTTTC
>-|-|TRBJ1-4|TRBV2
CASSGTANEKLFF
TGTGCCAGCAGTGGGACAGCTAATGAAAAACTGTTTTTT
>TRBD1|few|TRBJ1-2|TRBV5-1
CASSLTGQGAGGYTF
TGCGCCAGCAGCTTGACGGGCCAGGGGGCGGGTGGCTACACCTTC
>TRBD2|-|TRBJ2-2|TRBV19
CASIAGGYTGELFF
TGTGCCTCGATAGCGGGGGGATACACCGGGGAGCTGTTTTTT
>-|-|TRBJ1-4|TRBV10-3
CAISDRGGFNEKLFF
TGTGCCATCAGTGATAGGGGGGGATTTAATGAAAAACTGTTTTTT
>-|-|TRBJ2-2|TRBV11-2
CASSPQNTGELFF
TGTGCCAGCAGCCCCCAGAACACCGGGGAGCTGTTTTTT
>-|-|TRBJ2-7|TRBV28
CASSFYGESREQYF
TGTGCCAGCAGTTTCTACGGGGAATCTCGTGAGCAGTACTTC
>TRBD2|-|TRBJ2-1|TRBV19
CASSMWEGRTSSYNEQFF
TGTGCCAGTAGTATGTGGGAGGGCAGGACAAGCTCCTACAATGAGCAGTTCTTC